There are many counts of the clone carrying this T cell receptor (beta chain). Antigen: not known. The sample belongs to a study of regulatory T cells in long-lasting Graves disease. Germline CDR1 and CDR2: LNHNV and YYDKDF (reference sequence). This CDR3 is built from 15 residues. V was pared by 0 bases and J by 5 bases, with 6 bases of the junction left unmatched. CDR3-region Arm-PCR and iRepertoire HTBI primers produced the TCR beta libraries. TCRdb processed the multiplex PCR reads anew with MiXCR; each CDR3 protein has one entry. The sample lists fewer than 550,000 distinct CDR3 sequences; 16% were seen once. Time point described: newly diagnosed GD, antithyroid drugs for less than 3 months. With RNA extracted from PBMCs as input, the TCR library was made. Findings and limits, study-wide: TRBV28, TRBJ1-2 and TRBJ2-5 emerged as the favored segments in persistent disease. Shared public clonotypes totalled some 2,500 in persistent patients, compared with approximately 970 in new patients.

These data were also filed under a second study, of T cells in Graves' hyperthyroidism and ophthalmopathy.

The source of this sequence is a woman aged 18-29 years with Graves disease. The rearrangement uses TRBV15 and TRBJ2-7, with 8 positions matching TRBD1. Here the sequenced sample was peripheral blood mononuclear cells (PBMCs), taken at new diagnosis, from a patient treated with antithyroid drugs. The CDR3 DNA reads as TGTGCCACCAGCAGAGATTTGACAGGGGAGCACGAGCAGTACTTC. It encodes CATSRDLTGEHEQYF. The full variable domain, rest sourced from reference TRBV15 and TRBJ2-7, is DAMVIQNPRYQVTQFGKPVTLSCSQTLNHNVMYWYQQKSSQAPKLLFHYYDKDFNNEADTPDNFQSRRPNTSFCFLDIRSPGLGDTAMYLCATSRDLTGEHEQYFGPGTRLTVT.